The 24 T cell receptor beta chains below were found in one sample sequenced in a study of Ad26.COV2.S vaccination and SARS-CoV-2 variants. The treatment was: about 20 received Ad26.COV2.S at low or high dose, single or two shots; 5 received placebo; per-sample allocation not given. After the first vaccine or placebo injection, samples were drawn on day 63. Profiling relied on immunoSEQ multiplex PCR, and the TCRdb table lists in-frame clones only, not all of them. The sample includes about 330,000 clones, approximately 87% seen only once; the top ten take about 5%. Source: peripheral blood, taken in a trial of Ad26.COV2.S vaccine versus placebo. Receptors originate from a person aged 18 to 65 who received the Ad26.COV2.S COVID-19 vaccine or a placebo.

The chain links TRBV28 to TRBJ1-2; no definite D call. The length of the CDR3 is 18 residues. Germline values: CDR1 MDHEN, CDR2 SYDVKM. V was clipped by 2 bases and J by 4 bases, with 23 bases between them. The CDR3 nucleotides read TGTGCCAGCAGTTTACCGGGCTCGGGCGGCCCCCGGGGCTATGGCTACACCTTC. Its protein is CASSLPGSGGPRGYGYTF.

This chain connects TRBV12-3 or TRBV12-4 to TRBJ1-5, with D possibly being TRBD1 (5 bases). The CDR3 spans 13 residues. V lost 3 bases and J 5 bases, leaving 8 bases between the germline ends. Here the CDR3 DNA reads TGTGCCAGCAGTTTTCGGGGGGATCAGCCCCAGCATTTT. This codes for CASSFRGDQPQHF.

This chain links TRBV5-5 with TRBJ1-1; no clear D. From germline, CDR1 is SGHKS and CDR2 YYEKEE (reference sequence). Between the trimmed V and J ends, which lost 4 bases and 2 bases, there was a span of 15 bases. This CDR3 is built from 15 residues. The CDR3 DNA reads as TGTGCCAGCAGCGGACCGCCTCAGTTAAACACTGAAGCTTTCTTT. It yields the protein CASSGPPQLNTEAFF.

This chain joins TRBV7-9 and TRBJ1-1; unclear D gene. Germline V gene lookup returns CDR1 SEHNR and CDR2 FQNEAQ (reference sequence). This CDR3 has 11 amino acids. Trimming stripped 8 bases from V and 2 bases from J, with 6 bases between. The DNA of the CDR3 is TGTGCCAGCGAACGTAACACTGAAGCTTTCTTT. This translates into CASERNTEAFF.

The rearrangement uses TRBV27 and TRBJ1-1; D is unclear. Deletions cut 3 bases from V and 2 bases from J, with 16 bases between. Germline loops: CDR1 MNHEY, CDR2 SMNVEV (reference sequence). The CDR3 length is 16 residues. This CDR3 reads CASSLRSPPSNTEAFF. The CDR3 DNA sequence: TGTGCCAGCAGTTTGCGGTCCCCTCCCTCCAACACTGAAGCTTTCTTT.

This sequence joins TRBV15 and TRBJ2-7; no clear D. This CDR3 is 15 amino acids long. Trimming removed 1 base at V and 3 bases at J, with 13 bases between. Germline assignment: CDR1 LNHNV and CDR2 YYDKDF (reference sequence). CDR3 region: CATSRAGPYYYEQYV. The CDR3 nucleotides read TGTGCCACCAGCAGAGCCGGACCTTACTACTACGAGCAGTACGTC.

CDR3 nucleotides: TGTGCCAGCAGCTTAGGGACAGGGGGCGATGAGCAGTTCTTC. It translates to CASSLGTGGDEQFF. The chain carries TRBV7-3 and TRBJ2-1; 12 nucleotides align to TRBD1. The CDR3 totals 14 residues. The germline V gene has CDR1 SGHTA and CDR2 FQGTGA. Trimming cost V 2 bases and J 8 bases; bases outside gene matches: 1.

The chain carries TRBV10-2 and TRBJ1-1; D is unresolved. Germline V gene data show CDR1 as WSHSY and CDR2 as SAAADI. CDR3 size: 11 residues. Trimming pared 4 bases from V and 7 bases from J, leaving 7 bases between. CDR3 amino acids: CASSASFEAFF. In DNA form, the CDR3 reads TGCGCCAGCAGTGCCTCCTTTGAAGCTTTCTTT.

The rearrangement joins TRBV4-2 to TRBJ1-1, with 8 bases matching TRBD1. Per the germline V gene, CDR1 is LGHNA and CDR2 is YNFKEQ. CDR3 length equals 15 residues. Trimming took 1 base from V and 7 from J; bases not matched to a gene: 8. The CDR3 DNA sequence: TGTGCCAGCAGCCAAGGGGGTACAGGGGGTGGTGAAGCTTTCTTT. Translation gives CASSQGGTGGGEAFF.

The chain combines TRBV27 with TRBJ2-2; the match to TRBD2 covers 7 bases. The germline V gene has CDR1 MNHEY and CDR2 SMNVEV (reference sequence). The CDR3 extends over 16 amino acids. The ends lost 4 bases at V and 4 bases at J; junction bases unmatched: 9. The CDR3 DNA reads as TGTGCCAGCAGTTCCGGACTAGAGGTTCCCACCGGGGAGCTGTTTTTT. It codes for CASSSGLEVPTGELFF.

The rearrangement links TRBV5-4 to TRBJ2-3; D is uncertain. The V and J ends lost 5 bases and 2 bases respectively, with 9 bases between them. The germline V gene encodes CDR1 SGHNT and CDR2 YYREEE (reference sequence). The CDR3 is made up of 13 amino acids. DNA of the CDR3: TGTGCCAGCAGTTCGGGCTACACAGATACGCAGTATTTT. Translation: CASSSGYTDTQYF.

This clone has a single count. This chain uses TRBV7-2 with TRBJ1-5, with D perhaps TRBD1 (6 bases). This CDR3 contains 15 residues. Trimming removed 4 bases from V and 6 bases from J, with 16 bases in between. CDR1 is SGHTA and CDR2 is FQGNSA in the germline V gene. The CDR3 DNA follows: TGTGCCAGCAGCTCCCCAGGGGAGGAGGGTCAGCCCCAGCATTTT. Protein: CASSSPGEEGQPQHF.

The J gene is TRBJ1-2, the V gene TRBV4-3; no clear D. Trimming removed 0 bases at V and 0 bases at J, with 11 bases between. This CDR3 region has 16 residues. CDR1 and CDR2 from the germline V gene are LGHNA and YSLEER. The CDR3, as DNA: TGCGCCAGCAGCCAAGATTTAACAGTAGCTAACTATGGCTACACCTTC. The encoded protein is CASSQDLTVANYGYTF.

The rearrangement uses TRBV4-3 and TRBJ1-2; 7 nucleotides agree with TRBD1. CDR3 length equals 16 residues. Losses at the gene ends were 3 bases for V and 6 bases for J; bases not matched to a gene: 13. From germline, CDR1 is LGHNA and CDR2 YSLEER. The CDR3 is CASSQGVRGVTDGYTF. DNA of the CDR3: TGCGCCAGCAGCCAGGGAGTCAGGGGGGTCACGGATGGCTACACCTTC.

The chain carries TRBV7-2 and TRBJ2-7; perhaps D is TRBD1 or TRBD2 (6 bases each). CDR3 length equals 19 residues. Germline values: CDR1 SGHTA, CDR2 FQGNSA. V was shortened by 5 bases and J by 6 bases, with 32 bases between the two germline ends. CDR3 residues: CASSPPLGKEGVSRTEQYV. The CDR3 DNA reads as TGTGCCAGCAGCCCCCCCTTGGGTAAGGAGGGGGTGTCTCGTACCGAGCAGTACGTC.

The V call is TRBV4-3, the J call TRBJ1-1, with TRBD1 as a possible D gene (5 bases). Per the germline V gene, CDR1 is LGHNA and CDR2 is YSLEER. CDR3 length equals 13 residues. V was trimmed by 5 bases and J by 1 base, leaving 8 bases between them. In DNA form, the CDR3 reads TGCGCCAGCAGCTCAGGACAGAACACTGAAGCTTTCTTT. Translated, it gives CASSSGQNTEAFF.

This chain links TRBV5-1 with TRBJ1-4, with TRBD1 matching over 11 bases. CDR1 SGHRS and CDR2 YFSETQ come from the germline V gene. The V segment lost 7 bases and the J segment 8 bases; nucleotides outside the gene matches: 10. CDR3 length equals 15 residues. Written as DNA, the CDR3 is TGCGCCAGCTCTAAAGACGGGACAGGGGGAGAAAAACTGTTTTTT. This encodes CASSKDGTGGEKLFF.

The rearrangement uses TRBV18 and TRBJ1-2; perhaps TRBD1 as D (5 bases). The germline gives CDR1 KGHSH, CDR2 LQKENI. The CDR3 is 15 residues long. With 4 bases removed from V and 0 bases from J, the gap between germline ends came to 12 bases. The CDR3 reads CASSLEQVANYGYTF. CDR3 nucleotides: TGTGCCAGCTCACTGGAACAGGTGGCTAACTATGGCTACACCTTC.

The gene calls are TRBV5-1 and TRBJ2-1, with D unclear. V was cut by 0 bases and J by 0 bases, with 7 bases left in between. CDR1 is SGHRS, CDR2 YFSETQ, per germline. The CDR3 totals 15 residues. The CDR3 coding sequence is TGCGCCAGCAGCTTGGGACTTCCCTCCTACAATGAGCAGTTCTTC. Translating it yields CASSLGLPSYNEQFF.

J is TRBJ2-1 and V is TRBV19, with D perhaps matching TRBD2 (5 bases). Trimming cost V 3 bases and J 9 bases, with 12 bases left between them. This CDR3 has 13 residues. Per germline, CDR1 LNHDA and CDR2 SQIVND (reference sequence). The CDR3 DNA is TGTGCCAGTAGTATTATCTCCCGGGGTGAGCAGTTCTTC. Residues: CASSIISRGEQFF.

The V call is TRBV13, the J call TRBJ1-4; D perhaps matches TRBD1 (5 bases). The V gene's germline CDR1 is PRHDT and CDR2 FYEKMQ (reference sequence). V shed 4 bases and J shed 8 bases, with 11 bases lying between them. The CDR3 consists of 13 residues. Written as DNA, the CDR3 is TGTGCCAGCAGCTACCCGGGGGAGGAAAAACTGTTTTTT. It translates to CASSYPGEEKLFF.

The chain combines TRBV11-3 with TRBJ2-2; TRBD2 agrees at 9 bases. This CDR3 has 18 amino acids. V trimming: 4 bases; J trimming: 6 bases; junction bases outside the gene matches: 15. From germline, CDR1 is SGHNT and CDR2 YENEEA. In DNA, the CDR3 is TGTGCCAGCAGCTCCCCCCGCGGGGGGGCATTATATGCCGGGGAGCTGTTTTTT. Its translation: CASSSPRGGALYAGELFF.

V usage is TRBV18 and J usage is TRBJ2-1; 10 nucleotides agree with TRBD2. V was clipped by 3 bases and J by 4 bases; unmatched bases: 3. Germline V gene lookup returns CDR1 KGHSH and CDR2 LQKENI. The CDR3 spans 15 residues. CDR3 nucleotides: TGTGCCAGCTCACCGGGACTAGCGCAGTACAATGAGCAGTTCTTC. Translated: CASSPGLAQYNEQFF.

This chain links TRBV7-2 with TRBJ2-2; 7 bases are shared with TRBD1. Germline CDR1 reads SGHTA; CDR2 reads FQGNSA. This CDR3 region has 16 residues. V was clipped by 4 bases and J by 1 base; unmatched bases: 6. CDR3 nucleotide sequence: TGTGCCAGCAGCTCTACAGGGACAGTGAACACCGGGGAGCTGTTTTTT. This codes for CASSSTGTVNTGELFF.